The sequence of this T cell receptor beta chain was determined in a study of shared clonotypes between healthy human individuals. Findings and limits, study-wide: When compared with the clonotypes that were shared by all four sorted-subset donors, the non-shared clonotypes turned out to have lower generation probabilities. Tissue TCR repertoires likely differ from these blood-only repertoires.

Concerning this clone: Its antigen is still unknown.

Only Caucasian adults living in Nashville, Tennessee made up the donor group. The CDR3 contains 14 residues. In germline, CDR1 is LNHDA, CDR2 SQIVND (reference sequence). V lost 4 bases and J 8 bases, leaving 17 bases between the germline ends. An assay was performed, and its level was deep. Sequencing was performed with immunoSEQ multiplex PCR; in TCRdb, only in-frame clones are kept and a portion is missing. This sample carries millions of clones, over 85% of them seen once, and the ten largest clones take 0.1% to 0.15%. This receptor was obtained from a man aged 18 to 30 in good health. The sample consisted of naive CD4+ T cells sorted from blood. Subset of the sample: CD45RA+ positively selected. V is TRBV19 and J is TRBJ2-5; D ambiguous. DNA of the CDR3: TGTGCCAGTAGTACCTCCGCGATCGCCTCAACCCAGTACTTC. Its protein is CASSTSAIASTQYF.